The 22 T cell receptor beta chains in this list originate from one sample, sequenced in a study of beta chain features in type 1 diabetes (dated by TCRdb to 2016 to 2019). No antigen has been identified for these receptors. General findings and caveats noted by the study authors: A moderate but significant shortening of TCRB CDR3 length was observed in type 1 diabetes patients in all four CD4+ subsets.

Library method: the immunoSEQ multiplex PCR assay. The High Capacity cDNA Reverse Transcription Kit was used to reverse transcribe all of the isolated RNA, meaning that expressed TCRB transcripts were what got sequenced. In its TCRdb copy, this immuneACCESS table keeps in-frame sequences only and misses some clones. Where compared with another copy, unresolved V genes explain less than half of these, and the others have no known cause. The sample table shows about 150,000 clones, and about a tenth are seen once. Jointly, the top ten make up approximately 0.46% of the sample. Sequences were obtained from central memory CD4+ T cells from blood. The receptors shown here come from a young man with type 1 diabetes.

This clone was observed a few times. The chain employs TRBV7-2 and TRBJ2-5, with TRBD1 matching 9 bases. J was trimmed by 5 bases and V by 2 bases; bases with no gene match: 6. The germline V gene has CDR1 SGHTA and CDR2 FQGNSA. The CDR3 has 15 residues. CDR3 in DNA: TGTGCCAGCAGCTTAACCGGGACAGGGTGGGAGACCCAGTACTTC. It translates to CASSLTGTGWETQYF.

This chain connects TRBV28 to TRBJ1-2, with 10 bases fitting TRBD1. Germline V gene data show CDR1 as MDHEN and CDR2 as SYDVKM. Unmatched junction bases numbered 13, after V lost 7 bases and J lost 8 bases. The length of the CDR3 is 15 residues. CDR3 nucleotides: TGTGCCAGCATCACCGGGACAGGGGTTTGGTCGGGCTACACCTTC. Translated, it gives CASITGTGVWSGYTF.

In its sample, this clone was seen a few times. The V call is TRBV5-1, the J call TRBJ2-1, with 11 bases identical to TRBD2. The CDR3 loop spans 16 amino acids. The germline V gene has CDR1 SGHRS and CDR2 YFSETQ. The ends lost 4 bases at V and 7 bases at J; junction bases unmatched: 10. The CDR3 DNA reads TGCGCCAGCAGCCCGCAGACTAGCGGGATAGCAAATGAGCAGTTCTTC. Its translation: CASSPQTSGIANEQFF.

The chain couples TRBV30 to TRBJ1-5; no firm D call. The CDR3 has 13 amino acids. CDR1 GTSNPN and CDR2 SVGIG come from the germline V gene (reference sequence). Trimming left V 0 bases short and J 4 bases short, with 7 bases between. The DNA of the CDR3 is TGTGCCTGGAGTGTACTGCAAAATCAGCCCCAGCATTTT. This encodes CAWSVLQNQPQHF.

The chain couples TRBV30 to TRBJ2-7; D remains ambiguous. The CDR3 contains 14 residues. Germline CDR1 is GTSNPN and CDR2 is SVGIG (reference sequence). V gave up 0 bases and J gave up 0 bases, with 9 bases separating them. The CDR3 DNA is TGTGCCTGGAGTGTATGGGCCGTCTCCTACGAGCAGTACTTC. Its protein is CAWSVWAVSYEQYF.

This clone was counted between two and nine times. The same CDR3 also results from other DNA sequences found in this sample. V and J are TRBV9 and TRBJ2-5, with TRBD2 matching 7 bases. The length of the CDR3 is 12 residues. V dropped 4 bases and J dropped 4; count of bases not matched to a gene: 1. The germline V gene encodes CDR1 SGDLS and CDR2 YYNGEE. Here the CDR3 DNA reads TGTGCCAGCAGCTCGGGGGGAGAGACCCAGTACTTC. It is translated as CASSSGGETQYF. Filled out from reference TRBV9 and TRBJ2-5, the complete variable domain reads DSGVTQTPKHLITATGQRVTLRCSPRSGDLSVYWYQQSLDQGLQFLIQYYNGEERAKGNILERFSAQQFPDLHSELNLSSLELGDSALYFCASSSGGETQYFGPGTRLLVL.

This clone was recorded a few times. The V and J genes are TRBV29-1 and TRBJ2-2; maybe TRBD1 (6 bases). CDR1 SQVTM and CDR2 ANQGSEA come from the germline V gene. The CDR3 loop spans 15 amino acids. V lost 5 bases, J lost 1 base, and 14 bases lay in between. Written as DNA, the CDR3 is TGCAGCGTTACGACAGGAGATATGAACACCGGGGAGCTGTTTTTT. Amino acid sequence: CSVTTGDMNTGELFF.

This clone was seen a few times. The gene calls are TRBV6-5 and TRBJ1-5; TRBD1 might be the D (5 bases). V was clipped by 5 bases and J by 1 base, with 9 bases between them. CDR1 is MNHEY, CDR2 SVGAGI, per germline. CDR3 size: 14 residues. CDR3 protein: CASSGAGSNQPQHF. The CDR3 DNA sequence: TGTGCCAGCAGTGGGGCGGGGAGCAATCAGCCCCAGCATTTT.

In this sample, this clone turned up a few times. CDR3 loop: CASSLAAGGSDTQYF. The CDR3 nucleotides read TGCGCCAGCAGCTTGGCAGCGGGGGGTTCAGATACGCAGTATTTT. V and J are TRBV5-1 and TRBJ2-3; TRBD2 matches 9 bases. CDR3 length: 15 residues. Unmatched junction bases numbered 3, after V lost 0 bases and J lost 4 bases. CDR1 and CDR2 from the germline V gene are SGHRS and YFSETQ.

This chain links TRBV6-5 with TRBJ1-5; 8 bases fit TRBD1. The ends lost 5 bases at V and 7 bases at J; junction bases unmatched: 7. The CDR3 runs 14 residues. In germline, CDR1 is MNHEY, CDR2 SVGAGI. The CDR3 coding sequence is TGTGCCAGCAGTCCTCGGACAGGGAAACAGCCCCAGCATTTT. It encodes CASSPRTGKQPQHF.

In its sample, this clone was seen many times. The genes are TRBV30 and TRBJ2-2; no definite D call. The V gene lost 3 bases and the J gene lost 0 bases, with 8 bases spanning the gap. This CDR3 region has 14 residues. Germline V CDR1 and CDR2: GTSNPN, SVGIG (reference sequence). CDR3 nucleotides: TGTGCCTGGAGCATAGTGGCGAACACCGGGGAGCTGTTTTTT. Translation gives CAWSIVANTGELFF.

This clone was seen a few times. The CDR3 sequence is CASSDGGGSYNEQFF. CDR3 coding DNA: TGTGCCAGCAGTGATGGCGGGGGCTCCTACAATGAGCAGTTCTTC. The chain carries TRBV25-1 and TRBJ2-1; 7 bases are shared with TRBD2. Per germline, CDR1 MGHDK and CDR2 SYGVNS. V shed 3 bases and J 0 bases; nucleotides not matched to a gene: 2. The CDR3 spans 15 residues.

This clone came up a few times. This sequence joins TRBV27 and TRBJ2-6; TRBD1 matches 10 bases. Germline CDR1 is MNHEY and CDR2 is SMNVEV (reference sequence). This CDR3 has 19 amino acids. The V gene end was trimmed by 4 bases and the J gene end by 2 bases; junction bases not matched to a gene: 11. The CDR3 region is CASSWGKRQGAPGANVLTF. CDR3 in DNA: TGTGCCAGCAGTTGGGGGAAGAGACAGGGGGCGCCTGGGGCCAACGTCCTGACTTTC.

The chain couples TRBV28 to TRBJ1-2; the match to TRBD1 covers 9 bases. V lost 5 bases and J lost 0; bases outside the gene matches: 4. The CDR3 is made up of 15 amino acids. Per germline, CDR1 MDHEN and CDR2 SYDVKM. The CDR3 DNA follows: TGTGCCAGCAGTAGAACAGGGGGCGCTAACTATGGCTACACCTTC. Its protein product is CASSRTGGANYGYTF.

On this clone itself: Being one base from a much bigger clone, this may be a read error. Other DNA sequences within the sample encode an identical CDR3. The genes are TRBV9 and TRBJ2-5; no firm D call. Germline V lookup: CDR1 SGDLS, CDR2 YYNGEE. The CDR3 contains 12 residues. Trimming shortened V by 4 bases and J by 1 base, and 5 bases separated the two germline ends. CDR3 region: CASSSGQETQYF. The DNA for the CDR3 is TGTGCCAGCAGCTCCGGCCAAGAGACCCAGTACTTC.

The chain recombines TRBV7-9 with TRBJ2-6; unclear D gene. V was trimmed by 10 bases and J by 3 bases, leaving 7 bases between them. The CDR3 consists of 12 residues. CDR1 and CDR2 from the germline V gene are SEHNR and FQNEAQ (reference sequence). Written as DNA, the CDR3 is TGTGCCACCGCGAGTGGGGCCAACGTCCTGACTTTC. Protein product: CATASGANVLTF. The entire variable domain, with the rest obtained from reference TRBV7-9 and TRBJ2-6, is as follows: DTGVSQNPRHKITKRGQNVTFRCDPISEHNRLYWYRQTLGQGPEFLTYFQNEAQLEKSRLLSDRFSAERPKGSFSTLEIQRTEQGDSAMYLCATASGANVLTFGAGSRLTVL.

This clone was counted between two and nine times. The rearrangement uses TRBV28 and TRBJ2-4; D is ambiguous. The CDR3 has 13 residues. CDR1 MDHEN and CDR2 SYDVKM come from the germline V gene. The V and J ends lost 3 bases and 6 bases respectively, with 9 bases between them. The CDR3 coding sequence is TGTGCCAGCAGTTTGTCCGGCGGAAACATTCAGTACTTC. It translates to CASSLSGGNIQYF.

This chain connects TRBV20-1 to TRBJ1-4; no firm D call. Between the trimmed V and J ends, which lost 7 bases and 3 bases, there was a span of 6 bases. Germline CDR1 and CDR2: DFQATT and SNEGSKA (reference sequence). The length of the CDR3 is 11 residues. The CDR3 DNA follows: TGCAGTGGTCAGGCTAATGAAAAACTGTTTTTT. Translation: CSGQANEKLFF.

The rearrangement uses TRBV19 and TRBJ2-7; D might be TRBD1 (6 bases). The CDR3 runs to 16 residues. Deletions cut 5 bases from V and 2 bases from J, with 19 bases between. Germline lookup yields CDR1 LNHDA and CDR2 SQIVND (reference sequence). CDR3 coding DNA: TGTGCCAGTAGTCTGGGAGCCGGGACACCCACCTACGAGCAGTACTTC. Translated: CASSLGAGTPTYEQYF.

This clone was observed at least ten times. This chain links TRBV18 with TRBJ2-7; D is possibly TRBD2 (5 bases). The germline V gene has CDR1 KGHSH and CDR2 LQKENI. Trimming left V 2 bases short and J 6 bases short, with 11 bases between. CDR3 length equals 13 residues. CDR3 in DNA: TGTGCCAGCTCACCAACTCGGGAATCCGAGCAGTACTTC. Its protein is CASSPTRESEQYF.

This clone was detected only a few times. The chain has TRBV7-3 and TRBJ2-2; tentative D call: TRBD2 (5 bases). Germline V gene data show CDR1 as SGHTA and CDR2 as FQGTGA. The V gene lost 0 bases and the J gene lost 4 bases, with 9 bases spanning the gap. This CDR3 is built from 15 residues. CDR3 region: CASSLTGESTGELFF. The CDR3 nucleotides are TGTGCCAGCAGCTTAACCGGGGAGAGCACCGGGGAGCTGTTTTTT. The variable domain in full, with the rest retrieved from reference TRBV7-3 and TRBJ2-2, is GAGVSQTPSNKVTEKGKYVELRCDPISGHTALYWYRQSLGQGPEFLIYFQGTGAADDSGLPNDRFFAVRPEGSVSTLKIQRTERGDSAVYLCASSLTGESTGELFFGEGSRLTVL.

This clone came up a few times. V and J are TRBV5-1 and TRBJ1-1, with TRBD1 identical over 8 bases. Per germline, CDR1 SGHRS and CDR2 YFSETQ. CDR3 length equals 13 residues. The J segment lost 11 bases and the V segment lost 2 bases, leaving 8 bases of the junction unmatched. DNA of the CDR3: TGCGCCAGCAGCTTACTTACTCAGGGGGCTGCTTTCTTT. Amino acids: CASSLLTQGAAFF.